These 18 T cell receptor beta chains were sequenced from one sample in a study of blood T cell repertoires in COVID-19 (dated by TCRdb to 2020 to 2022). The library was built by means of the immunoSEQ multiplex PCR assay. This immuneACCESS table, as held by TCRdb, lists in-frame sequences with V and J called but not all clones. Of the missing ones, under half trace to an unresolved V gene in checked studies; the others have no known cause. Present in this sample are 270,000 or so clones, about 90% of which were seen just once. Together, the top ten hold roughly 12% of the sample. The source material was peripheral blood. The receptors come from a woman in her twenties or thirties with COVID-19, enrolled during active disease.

The CDR3 region is CASRGVIGGAGEKLFF. CDR3 nucleotides: TGCGCCAGCAGGGGAGTAATAGGGGGCGCCGGGGAAAAACTGTTTTTT. The chain employs TRBV10-2 and TRBJ1-4, with TRBD1 matching 7 bases. Germline V lookup: CDR1 WSHSY, CDR2 SAAADI. The CDR3 contains 16 residues. With V trimmed by 6 bases and J by 8 bases, 15 bases remained unmatched.

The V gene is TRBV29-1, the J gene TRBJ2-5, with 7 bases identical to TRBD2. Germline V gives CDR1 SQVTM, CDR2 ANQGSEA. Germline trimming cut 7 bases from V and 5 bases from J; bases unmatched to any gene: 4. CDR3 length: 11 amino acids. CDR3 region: CSAGGRETQYF. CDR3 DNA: TGCAGCGCCGGGGGGAGGGAGACCCAGTACTTC.

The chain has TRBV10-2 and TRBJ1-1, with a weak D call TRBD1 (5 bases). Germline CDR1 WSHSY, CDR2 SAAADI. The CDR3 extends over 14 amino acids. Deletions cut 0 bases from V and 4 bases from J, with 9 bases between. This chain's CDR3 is CASSESGEGTEAFF. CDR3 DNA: TGCGCCAGCAGTGAGTCGGGGGAGGGCACTGAAGCTTTCTTT.

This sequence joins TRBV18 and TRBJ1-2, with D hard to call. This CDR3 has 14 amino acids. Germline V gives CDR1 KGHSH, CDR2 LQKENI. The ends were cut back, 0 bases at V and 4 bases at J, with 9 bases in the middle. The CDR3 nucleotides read TGTGCCAGCTCACCACCGGCAGGCCTCTATGGCTACACCTTC. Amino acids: CASSPPAGLYGYTF. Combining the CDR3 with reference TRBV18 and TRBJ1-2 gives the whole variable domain NAGVMQNPRHLVRRRGQEARLRCSPMKGHSHVYWYRQLPEEGLKFMVYLQKENIIDESGMPKERFSAEFPKEGPSILRIQQVVRGDSAAYFCASSPPAGLYGYTFGSGTRLTVV.

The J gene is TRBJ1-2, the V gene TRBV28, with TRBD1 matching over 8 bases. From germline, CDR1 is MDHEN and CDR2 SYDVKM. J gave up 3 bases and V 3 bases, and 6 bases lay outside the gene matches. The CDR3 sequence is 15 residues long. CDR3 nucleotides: TGTGCCAGCAGTTTCTCAGGGGGCGACTACTATGGCTACACCTTC. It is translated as CASSFSGGDYYGYTF.

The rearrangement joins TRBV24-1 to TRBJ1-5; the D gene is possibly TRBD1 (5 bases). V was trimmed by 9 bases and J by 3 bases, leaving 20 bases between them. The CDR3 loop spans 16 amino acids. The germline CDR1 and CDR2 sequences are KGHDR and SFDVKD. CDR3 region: CATSPGPLGANQPQHF. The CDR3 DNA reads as TGTGCCACCTCTCCGGGTCCCCTTGGGGCCAATCAGCCCCAGCATTTT.

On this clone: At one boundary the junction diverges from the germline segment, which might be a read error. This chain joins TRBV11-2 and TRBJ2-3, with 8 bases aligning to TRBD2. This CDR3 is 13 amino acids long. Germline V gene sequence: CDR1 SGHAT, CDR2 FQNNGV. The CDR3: CASSSPGTRIEGF. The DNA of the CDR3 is TGTGCCAGCAGCTCCCCCGGGACTAGGATTGAGGGGTTT.

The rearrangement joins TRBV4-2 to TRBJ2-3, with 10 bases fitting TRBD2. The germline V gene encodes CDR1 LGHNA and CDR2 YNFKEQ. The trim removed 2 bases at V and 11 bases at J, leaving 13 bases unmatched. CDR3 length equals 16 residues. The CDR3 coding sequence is TGTGCCAGCAGCCAACTTCCGGGACTAGCGTCAACCTTGCAGTATTTT. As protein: CASSQLPGLASTLQYF.

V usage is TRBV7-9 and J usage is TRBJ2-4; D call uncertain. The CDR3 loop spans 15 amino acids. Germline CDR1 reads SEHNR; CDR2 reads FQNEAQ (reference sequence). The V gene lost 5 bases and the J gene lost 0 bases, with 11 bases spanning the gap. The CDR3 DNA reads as TGTGCCAGCAGCCCCGCCCTACTAGCCAAAAACATTCAGTACTTC. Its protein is CASSPALLAKNIQYF.

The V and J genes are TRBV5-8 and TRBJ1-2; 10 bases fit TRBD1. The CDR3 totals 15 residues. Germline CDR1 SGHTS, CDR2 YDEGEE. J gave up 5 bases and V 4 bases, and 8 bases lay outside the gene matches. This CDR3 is CASSRDRGLLYGYTF. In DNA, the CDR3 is TGTGCCAGCAGCAGGGACAGGGGCCTTTTATATGGCTACACCTTC.

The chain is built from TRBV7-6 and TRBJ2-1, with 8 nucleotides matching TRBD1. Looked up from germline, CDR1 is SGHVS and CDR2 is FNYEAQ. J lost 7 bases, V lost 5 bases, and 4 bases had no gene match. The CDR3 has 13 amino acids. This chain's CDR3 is CASSETGGNEQFF. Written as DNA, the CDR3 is TGTGCCAGCAGCGAAACAGGGGGAAATGAGCAGTTCTTC.

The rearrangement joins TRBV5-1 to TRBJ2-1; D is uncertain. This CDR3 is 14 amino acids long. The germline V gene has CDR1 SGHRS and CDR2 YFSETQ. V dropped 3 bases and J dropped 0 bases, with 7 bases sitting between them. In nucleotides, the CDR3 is TGCGCCAGCAGCTCATTGTCCTCCTACAATGAGCAGTTCTTC. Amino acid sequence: CASSSLSSYNEQFF.

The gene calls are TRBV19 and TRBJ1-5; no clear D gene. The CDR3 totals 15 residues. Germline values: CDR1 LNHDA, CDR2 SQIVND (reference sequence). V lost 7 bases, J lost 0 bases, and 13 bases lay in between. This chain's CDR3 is CASTSGSYSNQPQHF. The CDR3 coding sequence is TGTGCCAGTACCTCCGGGTCCTATAGCAATCAGCCCCAGCATTTT.

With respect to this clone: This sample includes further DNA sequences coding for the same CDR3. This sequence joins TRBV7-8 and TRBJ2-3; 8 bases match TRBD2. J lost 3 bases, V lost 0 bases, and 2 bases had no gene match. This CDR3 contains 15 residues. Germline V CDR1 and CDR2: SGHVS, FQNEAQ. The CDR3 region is CASSLASGVTDTQYF. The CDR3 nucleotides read TGTGCCAGCAGCTTAGCTAGCGGGGTTACAGATACGCAGTATTTT.

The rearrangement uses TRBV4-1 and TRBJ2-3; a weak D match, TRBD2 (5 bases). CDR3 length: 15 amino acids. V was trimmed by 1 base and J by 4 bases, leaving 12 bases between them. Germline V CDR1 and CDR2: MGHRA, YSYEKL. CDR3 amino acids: CASSQVVGEPDTQYF. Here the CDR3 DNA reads TGCGCCAGCAGCCAAGTGGTCGGGGAGCCAGATACGCAGTATTTT.

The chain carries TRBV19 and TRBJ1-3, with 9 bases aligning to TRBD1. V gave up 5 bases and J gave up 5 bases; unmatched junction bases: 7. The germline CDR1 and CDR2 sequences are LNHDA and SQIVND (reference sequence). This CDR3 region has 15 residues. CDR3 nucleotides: TGTGCCAGTAGTCTCGGGACAGGGTATCGAAACACCATATATTTT. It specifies CASSLGTGYRNTIYF.

CDR3: CASSFSRGYPSSYGYTF. The CDR3 DNA reads TGTGCCAGCAGCTTCTCCAGGGGGTACCCCTCTAGCTATGGCTACACCTTC. The V call is TRBV7-9, the J call TRBJ1-2; TRBD1 matches at 7 bases. With V trimmed by 3 bases and J by 4 bases, 14 bases remained unmatched. This CDR3 is 17 amino acids long. Germline CDR1 SEHNR, CDR2 FQNEAQ (reference sequence).

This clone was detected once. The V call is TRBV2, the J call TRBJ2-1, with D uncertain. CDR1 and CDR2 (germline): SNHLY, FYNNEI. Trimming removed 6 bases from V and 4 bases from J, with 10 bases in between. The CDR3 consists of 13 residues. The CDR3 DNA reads TGTGCCAGCAGCTGGCAGGTGTACAATGAGCAGTTCTTC. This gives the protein CASSWQVYNEQFF.